Shown below are 23 T cell receptor beta chains from a single sample sequenced in a study of neoadjuvant anti-PD-1 for oral cavity cancer. The data were produced by immunoSEQ multiplex PCR, yet TCRdb's version contains in-frame clones alone and is incomplete. Found here are approximately 23,000 clones, under 55% of them singletons; the top ten hold roughly 37%. Time point in this sample: after neoadjuvant nivolumab, at surgical resection. Specimen: tumor tissue, collected after nivolumab (anti-PD-1) treatment. All receptors come from a person aged 40 to 85 with oral cavity squamous cell carcinoma.

This clone came up many times. The V and J genes are TRBV6-1 and TRBJ2-5, with TRBD2 matching over 7 bases. There are 15 residues in the CDR3. Germline trimming cut 1 base from V and 2 bases from J; bases unmatched to any gene: 4. Germline CDR1 is MNHNS and CDR2 is SASEGT. The CDR3 region is CASSEGGLTQETQYF. In DNA form, the CDR3 reads TGTGCCAGCAGTGAAGGGGGACTAACACAAGAGACCCAGTACTTC.

The chain carries TRBV5-6 and TRBJ1-2, with D uncertain. The CDR3 sequence is 16 residues long. Germline loops: CDR1 SGHDT, CDR2 YYEEEE. V was cut by 3 bases and J by 7 bases, with 22 bases left in between. CDR3 loop: CASSSPGPTMWGGYTF. CDR3 nucleotide sequence: TGTGCCAGCAGCTCGCCGGGCCCCACAATGTGGGGTGGCTACACCTTC.

The chain carries TRBV7-8 and TRBJ2-4, with 7 bases aligning to TRBD2. V lost 5 bases and J lost 7; bases outside the gene matches: 8. The length of the CDR3 is 14 residues. CDR1 SGHVS and CDR2 FQNEAQ come from the germline V gene. The CDR3: CASSRWGGDNIQYF. Written as DNA, the CDR3 is TGTGCCAGCAGCCGATGGGGGGGGGACAACATTCAGTACTTC. The variable domain in full, completed from reference TRBV7-8 and TRBJ2-4, reads GAGVSQSPRYKVAKRGQDVALRCDPISGHVSLFWYQQALGQGPEFLTYFQNEAQLDKSGLPSDRFFAERPEGSVSTLKIQRTQQEDSAVYLCASSRWGGDNIQYFGAGTRLSVL.

The V and J genes are TRBV6-6 and TRBJ2-1; 7 bases match TRBD1. Germline V gene data show CDR1 as MNHNY and CDR2 as SVGAGI (reference sequence). J was trimmed by 7 bases and V by 6 bases; bases with no gene match: 9. This CDR3 region has 14 residues. The CDR3 protein is CASRPDREGNEQFF. CDR3 bases: TGTGCCAGCAGACCAGACAGGGAAGGGAATGAGCAGTTCTTC.

By share, this clone counts as medium-sized (0.01 to 0.1%). The gene calls are TRBV7-8 and TRBJ1-2; D may be TRBD1 (5 bases). The CDR3 has 17 amino acids. Germline V lookup: CDR1 SGHVS, CDR2 FQNEAQ. Trimming left V 5 bases short and J 0 bases short, with 19 bases between. CDR3 protein: CASSLRRDGPSNYGYTF. The CDR3 DNA reads TGTGCCAGCAGCCTTAGAAGGGACGGCCCTTCTAACTATGGCTACACCTTC.

In DNA form, the CDR3 reads TGTGCCGTTGGATCCGGGACAGAATACGAGCAGTACTTC. Its translation: CAVGSGTEYEQYF. V usage is TRBV6-5 and J usage is TRBJ2-7; TRBD1 matches 7 bases. Germline lookup yields CDR1 MNHEY and CDR2 SVGAGI. With V trimmed by 11 bases and J by 4 bases, 11 bases remained unmatched. The CDR3 covers 13 residues.

The V gene is TRBV5-4, the J gene TRBJ2-2; D uncertain. This CDR3 contains 16 residues. Per germline, CDR1 SGHNT and CDR2 YYREEE (reference sequence). Trimming cost V 4 bases and J 6 bases, with 19 bases left between them. CDR3 sequence reads: CASSPESGSPSGELFF. The CDR3 DNA sequence: TGTGCCAGCAGCCCGGAGTCGGGCAGCCCGTCCGGGGAGCTGTTTTTT.

In its sample, this clone ranks as medium-sized. V gene TRBV7-8 combines with J gene TRBJ2-7; 9 bases are a match to TRBD1. CDR1 is SGHVS and CDR2 is FQNEAQ in the germline V gene. This CDR3 spans 15 amino acids. V trimming: 5 bases; J trimming: 2 bases; junction bases outside the gene matches: 7. The CDR3 nucleotides are TGTGCCAGCAGCCCGGACAGGGGCGATGCCTACGAGCAGTACTTC. Its translation is CASSPDRGDAYEQYF.

The rearrangement links TRBV7-2 to TRBJ2-3; D unresolved. Germline CDR1 is SGHTA and CDR2 is FQGNSA. The CDR3 is made up of 13 amino acids. V was trimmed by 2 bases and J by 5 bases, leaving 8 bases between them. Here the CDR3 DNA reads TGTGCCAGCAGCTTAATTGATGGAGATACGCAGTATTTT. Translated: CASSLIDGDTQYF.

Points on this clone: Different DNA sequences within this sample yield the same CDR3. The chain couples TRBV19 to TRBJ2-7; no definite D call. Germline V gene data show CDR1 as LNHDA and CDR2 as SQIVND (reference sequence). The CDR3 length is 13 residues. Trimming took off 3 bases at V and 2 bases at J, with 8 bases between the two ends. This CDR3 reads CASSIGRTYEQYF. CDR3 DNA: TGTGCCAGTAGTATCGGCAGGACCTACGAGCAGTACTTC. Supplemented by reference TRBV19 and TRBJ2-7, the full variable domain reads DGGITQSPKYLFRKEGQNVTLSCEQNLNHDAMYWYRQDPGQGLRLIYYSQIVNDFQKGDIAEGYSVSREKKESFPLTVTSAQKNPTAFYLCASSIGRTYEQYFGPGTRLTVT.

V and J are TRBV7-8 and TRBJ1-2; D gene uncertain. Germline V CDR1 and CDR2: SGHVS, FQNEAQ. This CDR3 contains 15 residues. Trimming stripped 2 bases from V and 1 base from J, with 11 bases between. The CDR3 spells CASSLRDNNNYGYTF. CDR3 coding DNA: TGTGCCAGCAGCTTAAGAGACAATAATAACTATGGCTACACCTTC.

This chain connects TRBV6-5 to TRBJ1-2, with unresolved D. V lost 0 bases and J lost 6, with 14 bases in between. The CDR3 contains 15 residues. The germline gives CDR1 MNHEY, CDR2 SVGAGI. CDR3: CASSYSAHRRDGYTF. The CDR3 region has the DNA TGTGCCAGCAGTTACTCGGCTCACCGTAGGGATGGCTACACCTTC.

V is TRBV5-1 and J is TRBJ2-2; TRBD1 agrees at 7 bases. J gave up 4 bases and V 4 bases, and 4 bases lay outside the gene matches. This CDR3 has 14 residues. Germline V gene data show CDR1 as SGHRS and CDR2 as YFSETQ. Here the CDR3 reads CASSPGQVTGELFF. CDR3 sequence (DNA): TGCGCCAGCAGCCCCGGACAGGTCACCGGGGAGCTGTTTTTT.

The gene calls are TRBV6-1 and TRBJ1-3; D call uncertain. Germline values: CDR1 MNHNS, CDR2 SASEGT. The length of the CDR3 is 16 residues. Trimming removed 4 bases at V and 0 bases at J, with 13 bases between. The CDR3 loop is CASSGRMGSSGNTIYF. CDR3 coding DNA: TGTGCCAGCAGTGGCCGAATGGGAAGCTCTGGAAACACCATATATTTT.

This clone was detected only a few times. The J gene is TRBJ1-5, the V gene TRBV19; 7 nucleotides agree with TRBD1. V lost 5 bases, J lost 5 bases, and 6 bases stayed unmatched. The length of the CDR3 is 14 residues. Germline-derived CDR1 and CDR2 are LNHDA and SQIVND (reference sequence). The CDR3 loop is CASSLQGRHQPQHF. CDR3 sequence (DNA): TGTGCCAGTAGTCTACAGGGGAGGCATCAGCCCCAGCATTTT.

This clone appeared many times. V is TRBV2 and J is TRBJ1-1; 8 bases agree with TRBD1. After removal of 7 bases from V and 4 bases from J, the junction contained 5 bases not matched to a gene. In germline, CDR1 is SNHLY, CDR2 FYNNEI. This CDR3 region has 13 residues. The CDR3 DNA reads as TGTGCCAGCAACGTCGACAGGGGCACTGAAGCTTTCTTT. This sequence encodes CASNVDRGTEAFF.

By sample share, this clone is medium-sized (0.01 to 0.1%). J is TRBJ1-5 and V is TRBV5-1; D is unclear. The CDR3 length is 15 residues. V lost 3 bases and J 3 bases, leaving 13 bases between the germline ends. The germline V gene encodes CDR1 SGHRS and CDR2 YFSETQ. DNA for the CDR3: TGCGCCAGCAGCTATATATCCGGGCCCAATCAGCCCCAGCATTTT. It translates to CASSYISGPNQPQHF.

This rearrangement joins TRBV6-5 to TRBJ1-5; TRBD1 aligns across 11 bases. In germline, CDR1 is MNHEY, CDR2 SVGAGI. This CDR3 has 16 amino acids. Trimming removed 4 bases from V and 6 bases from J; junction bases left unmatched: 8. The CDR3 here is CASSSDGQGAFQPQHF. CDR3 nucleotides: TGTGCCAGCAGTTCCGACGGACAGGGGGCTTTTCAGCCCCAGCATTTT.

V gene TRBV27 combines with J gene TRBJ1-5; the D is unclear. Germline loops: CDR1 MNHEY, CDR2 SMNVEV (reference sequence). The CDR3 has 15 amino acids. The ends were cut back, 2 bases at V and 1 base at J, with 9 bases in the middle. The DNA for the CDR3 is TGTGCCAGCAGTTTAGAAGGGAGGAGCAATCAGCCCCAGCATTTT. Translated, it gives CASSLEGRSNQPQHF.

This clone was seen repeatedly, ten times or more. The chain has TRBV5-4 and TRBJ1-1; D gene uncertain. This CDR3 region has 14 residues. V was shortened by 1 base and J by 0 bases, with 7 bases between the two germline ends. CDR1 is SGHNT, CDR2 YYREEE, per germline (reference sequence). DNA of the CDR3: TGTGCCAGCAGCTTGATCGGCATGAACACTGAAGCTTTCTTT. The encoded protein is CASSLIGMNTEAFF.

This chain connects TRBV2 to TRBJ2-7; D ambiguous. CDR3 length: 12 residues. The V and J ends lost 3 bases and 7 bases respectively, with 10 bases between them. Germline lookup yields CDR1 SNHLY and CDR2 FYNNEI. The CDR3 region is CASSESMGEQYF. Here the CDR3 DNA reads TGTGCCAGCAGTGAGTCGATGGGAGAGCAGTACTTC.

The chain's CDR3 is CAISQGGTEGDTQYF. Written as DNA, the CDR3 is TGTGCCATCAGTCAGGGGGGGACGGAGGGAGATACGCAGTATTTT. This rearrangement joins TRBV10-3 to TRBJ2-3, with D perhaps given as TRBD1 or TRBD2 (7 bases each). Germline loops: CDR1 ENHRY, CDR2 SYGVKD. The CDR3 has 15 amino acids. V gave up 5 bases and J gave up 5 bases, with 17 bases separating them.

The chain is built from TRBV2 and TRBJ1-6; D not certain. V was cut by 4 bases and J by 8 bases, with 15 bases left in between. This CDR3 contains 15 residues. CDR1 SNHLY and CDR2 FYNNEI come from the germline V gene. For the CDR3, the DNA is TGTGCCAGCAGTGGGTGGCAGGCGCTGGATTCACCCCTCCACTTT. Protein product: CASSGWQALDSPLHF.